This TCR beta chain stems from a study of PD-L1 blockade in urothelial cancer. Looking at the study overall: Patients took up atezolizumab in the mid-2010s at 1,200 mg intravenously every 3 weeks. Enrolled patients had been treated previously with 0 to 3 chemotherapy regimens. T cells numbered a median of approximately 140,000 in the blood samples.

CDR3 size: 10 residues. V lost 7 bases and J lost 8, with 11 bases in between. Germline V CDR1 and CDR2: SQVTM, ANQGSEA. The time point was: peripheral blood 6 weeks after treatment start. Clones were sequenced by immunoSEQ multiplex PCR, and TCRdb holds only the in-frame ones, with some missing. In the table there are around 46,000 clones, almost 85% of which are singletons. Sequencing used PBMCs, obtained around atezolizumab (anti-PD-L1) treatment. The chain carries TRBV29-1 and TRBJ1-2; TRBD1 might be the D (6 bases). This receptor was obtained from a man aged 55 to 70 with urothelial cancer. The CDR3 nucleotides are TGCAGCGCCTGGACAGCGGGCTACACCTTC. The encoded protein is CSAWTAGYTF.